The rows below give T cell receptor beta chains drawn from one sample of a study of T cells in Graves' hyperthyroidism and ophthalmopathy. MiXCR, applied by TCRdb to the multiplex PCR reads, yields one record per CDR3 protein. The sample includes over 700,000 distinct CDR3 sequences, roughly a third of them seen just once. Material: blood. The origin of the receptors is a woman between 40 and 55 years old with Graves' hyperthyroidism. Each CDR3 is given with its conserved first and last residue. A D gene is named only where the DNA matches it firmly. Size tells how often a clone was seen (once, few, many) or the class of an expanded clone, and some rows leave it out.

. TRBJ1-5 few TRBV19 CANRVFGDQPQHF TGTGCCAATCGGGTCTTTGGGGATCAGCCCCAGCATTTT
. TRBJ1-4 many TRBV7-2 CASSPQGGYNEKLFF TGTGCCAGCAGTCCTCAAGGCGGTTATAATGAAAAACTGTTTTTT
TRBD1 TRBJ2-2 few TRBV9 CASSGQGWYTGELFF TGTGCCAGCAGCGGACAGGGTTGGTACACCGGGGAGCTGTTTTTT
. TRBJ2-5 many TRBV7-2 CASSLSHIGWETQYF TGTGCCAGCAGCTTATCCCACATCGGATGGGAGACCCAGTACTTC
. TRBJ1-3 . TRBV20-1 CSARDPREGNTIYF TGCAGTGCTAGAGATCCCAGGGAGGGAAACACCATATATTTT
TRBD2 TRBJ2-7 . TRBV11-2 CASSPGFVGRGDYEQYF TGTGCCAGCAGCCCCGGTTTCGTGGGGCGGGGGGACTACGAGCAGTACTTC
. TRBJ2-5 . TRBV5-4 CASSADMGSEETQYF TGTGCCAGCAGCGCTGATATGGGGAGTGAAGAGACCCAGTACTTC
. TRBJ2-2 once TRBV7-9 CASSSPDGINTGELFF TGTGCCAGCAGCTCCCCGGACGGGATTAACACCGGGGAGCTGTTTTTT
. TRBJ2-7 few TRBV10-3 CASSPLLSGGATRQYF TGTGCCAGCAGTCCGCTCCTGAGCGGTGGTGCTACGAGGCAGTACTTC
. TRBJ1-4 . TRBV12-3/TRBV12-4 CTSSFSATNEKLFF TGTACCAGCAGTTTTAGCGCAACTAATGAAAAACTGTTTTTT